These 21 T cell receptor beta chains came from one sample sequenced in a study of molecular identifiers for immune sequencing clone quantification. Via MiXCR, TCRdb re-called the PCR reads, giving one row per CDR3 protein. Among more than 450,000 distinct CDR3 sequences, 20% to 25% were seen once, and the ten largest hold about 0.8%. The material sequenced was naive CD8+ T cells from blood, with Jurkat cell RNA spiked in. Indicated subset: FACS-sorted CD8+CD4-CCR7+CD45RA+ naive T cells. The source is a human donor in good health. Some libraries in this study had Jurkat cell RNA spiked in.

This clonotype was found a few times. V usage is TRBV21-1 and J usage is TRBJ2-7; the D call in the table, TRBD1, was not verified against the DNA. TRBV21-1 is a documented pseudogene. The CDR3 length is 15 residues. The CDR3 DNA reads TGTGCCAGCAGCGAGTTTAGGGACAGCCCCCACGAGCAGTACTTC. Protein sequence: CASSEFRDSPHEQYF.

This clonotype was observed at least ten times. V and J are TRBV7-9 and TRBJ1-5; possible D gene TRBD1, 6 bases. The V gene's germline CDR1 is SEHNR and CDR2 FQNEAQ (reference sequence). V was shortened by 3 bases and J by 5 bases, with 8 bases between the two germline ends. The CDR3 length is 13 residues. The CDR3 nucleotides are TGTGCCAGCAGCTTGAAGGGGGATCAGCCCCAGCATTTT. Translation gives CASSLKGDQPQHF.

The genes are TRBV5-4 and TRBJ2-7, with unresolved D. CDR3 length: 15 residues. Germline V gene data show CDR1 as SGHNT and CDR2 as YYREEE (reference sequence). The V gene lost 0 bases and the J gene lost 6 bases, with 16 bases spanning the gap. This chain's CDR3 is CASSLDGRPRVEQYF. CDR3 nucleotide sequence: TGTGCCAGCAGCTTGGATGGCCGCCCTAGAGTCGAGCAGTACTTC.

This clonotype appeared many times. The CDR3 DNA reads as TGCGCCAGCAGCCAAGCGGCTCGAGTCTCTGGAAACACCATATATTTT. Its protein is CASSQAARVSGNTIYF. The chain combines TRBV4-1 with TRBJ1-3; D not resolved. The V and J ends lost 1 base and 0 bases respectively, with 10 bases between them. CDR3 size: 16 residues. The germline V gene has CDR1 MGHRA and CDR2 YSYEKL.

The J gene is TRBJ2-1, the V gene TRBV19, with TRBD1 matching over 7 bases. The CDR3 is 14 amino acids. Trimming removed 8 bases from V and 4 bases from J; junction bases left unmatched: 8. Germline CDR1 and CDR2: LNHDA and SQIVND (reference sequence). CDR3 sequence reads: CASATGARYNEQFF. CDR3 DNA sequence: TGTGCCAGTGCAACAGGGGCGAGGTACAATGAGCAGTTCTTC.

The chain joins TRBV30 to TRBJ2-1; D gene unclear. Germline values: CDR1 GTSNPN, CDR2 SVGIG (reference sequence). The CDR3 sequence is 14 residues long. V dropped 2 bases and J dropped 4 bases, with 12 bases sitting between them. CDR3 DNA sequence: TGTGCCTGGAGTAAATTGGGCGGATACAATGAGCAGTTCTTC. Residues: CAWSKLGGYNEQFF.

V is TRBV4-3 and J is TRBJ2-7, with D perhaps assigned TRBD1 or TRBD2 (6 bases each). V was pared by 1 base and J by 5 bases, with 12 bases between. This CDR3 is 14 amino acids long. The germline V gene has CDR1 LGHNA and CDR2 YSLEER. The CDR3 loop is CASSQGWGANEQYF. In DNA, the CDR3 is TGCGCCAGCAGCCAAGGGTGGGGGGCCAACGAGCAGTACTTC.

This clonotype was recorded many times. This rearrangement joins TRBV7-2 to TRBJ1-5; D is perhaps TRBD1 (5 bases). The ends were cut back, 1 base at V and 3 bases at J, with 10 bases in the middle. The CDR3 covers 15 residues. CDR1 SGHTA and CDR2 FQGNSA come from the germline V gene. CDR3 sequence reads: CASSLGGGDNQPQHF. In DNA form, the CDR3 reads TGTGCCAGCAGCTTAGGTGGGGGGGACAATCAGCCCCAGCATTTT.

This clonotype was observed at least ten times. CDR3 region: CSARMGSRSYEQYF. DNA for the CDR3: TGCAGTGCTAGAATGGGCAGCCGCTCCTACGAGCAGTACTTC. The chain combines TRBV20-1 with TRBJ2-7; D ambiguous. Per the germline V gene, CDR1 is DFQATT and CDR2 is SNEGSKA (reference sequence). CDR3 length: 14 residues. V was cut by 2 bases and J by 0 bases, with 11 bases left in between.

This clonotype was picked up many times. The gene calls are TRBV7-9 and TRBJ2-5; D is ambiguous. CDR3 length equals 14 residues. Deletions cut 5 bases from V and 2 bases from J, with 12 bases between. The germline gives CDR1 SEHNR, CDR2 FQNEAQ (reference sequence). The CDR3 DNA sequence: TGTGCCAGCAGCCCCAGCCTTGATCAAGAGACCCAGTACTTC. This translates into CASSPSLDQETQYF.

In this sample, this clonotype turned up once. A much bigger clone sits one base away, suggesting this may be a read error. The V call is TRBV15, the J call TRBJ2-3; TRBD1 is a possible D gene (5 bases). The V end lost 1 base, the J end lost 0 bases, and 14 bases lay between the germline ends. Germline assignment: CDR1 LNHNV and CDR2 YYDKDF (reference sequence). The CDR3 is 17 amino acids. CDR3 sequence: CATSRAPAGISTDTQYF. CDR3 in DNA: TGTGCCACCAGCAGAGCACCGGCAGGGATAAGCACAGATACGCAGTATTTT.

The chain combines TRBV6-2 or TRBV6-3 with TRBJ2-2, with 7 bases aligning to TRBD1. Germline V lookup: CDR1 MNHEY, CDR2 SVGEGT. The V and J ends lost 0 bases and 4 bases, in that order; junction bases with no gene match: 5. CDR3 size: 16 residues. For the CDR3, the DNA is TGTGCCAGCAGTTACTCGAGGGACAGCTTCACCGGGGAGCTGTTTTTT. Translating it yields CASSYSRDSFTGELFF.

The table lists this clonotype with a few counts. The CDR3 spells CASSQEVARLYEQYF. The CDR3 DNA reads TGTGCCAGCAGCCAAGAAGTCGCACGACTCTACGAGCAGTACTTC. This chain joins TRBV3-1 and TRBJ2-7; no clear D. The CDR3 is made up of 15 amino acids. The V end was cut by 0 bases, the J end by 3 bases, with 12 bases between. Germline values: CDR1 LGHDT, CDR2 YNNKEL (reference sequence).

For this clonotype: Compared with germline, one end of the junction differs, possibly owing to a read error. In DNA form, the CDR3 reads TGTGCTAGCAGCCCTATCGAGCAGCACTTC. This gives the protein CASSPIEQHF. The chain carries TRBV2 and TRBJ2-7; D gene unclear. This CDR3 has 10 amino acids. CDR1 is SNHLY and CDR2 is FYNNEI in the germline V gene.

V gene TRBV4-3 combines with J gene TRBJ1-2; 9 nucleotides align to TRBD1. CDR1 and CDR2 (germline): LGHNA, YSLEER. The CDR3 totals 18 residues. The V and J ends lost 4 bases and 1 base, in that order; junction bases with no gene match: 13. In DNA, the CDR3 is TGCGCCAGCAGCCCCCAATTGACAGGGGGTGCCTTTAACTATGGCTACACCTTC. Translating it yields CASSPQLTGGAFNYGYTF.

The chain links TRBV30 to TRBJ2-7; no clear D. This CDR3 region has 14 residues. V was pared by 0 bases and J by 4 bases, with 13 bases between. Germline lookup yields CDR1 GTSNPN and CDR2 SVGIG (reference sequence). CDR3 nucleotides: TGTGCCTGGAGTGTAGGGCATGGGCTGTACGAGCAGTACTTC. Translated, it gives CAWSVGHGLYEQYF.

As to this clonotype: At one of its ends the junction is not consistent with the germline gene, which may arise from a read error. The chain employs TRBV19 and TRBJ1-5, with no clear D. The CDR3 contains 13 residues. The germline V gene encodes CDR1 LNHDA and CDR2 SQIVND (reference sequence). The CDR3 DNA reads TGTGCCAGTACCGCGGGGTCCAATCGGCCCCAGCATTTT. It codes for CASTAGSNRPQHF. The variable domain in full, completed from reference TRBV19 and TRBJ1-5, reads DGGITQSPKYLFRKEGQNVTLSCEQNLNHDAMYWYRQDPGQGLRLIYYSQIVNDFQKGDIAEGYSVSREKKESFPLTVTSAQKNPTAFYLCASTAGSNRPQHFGDGTRLSIL.

As for this clonotype: Being one base from a much bigger clone, this may be a read error. The chain uses TRBV4-1 and TRBJ2-7; D is possibly TRBD1 (5 bases). The CDR3 extends over 14 amino acids. Germline V CDR1 and CDR2: MGHRA, YSYEKL. The CDR3 DNA sequence: TGCGCCAGCAGCCAAGTCCAGGGAAAAGGCGAGCAGTGCTTC. This sequence encodes CASSQVQGKGEQCF.

This clonotype was seen a few times. The chain joins TRBV9 to TRBJ2-2, with D possibly TRBD1 on 6 matching bases. V was cut by 7 bases and J by 1 base, with 14 bases left in between. The germline gives CDR1 SGDLS, CDR2 YYNGEE. This CDR3 is built from 15 residues. CDR3 in DNA: TGTGCCAGCGCCCCGGGACAAAAGAACACCGGGGAGCTGTTTTTT. Its protein is CASAPGQKNTGELFF.

This chain uses TRBV6-5 with TRBJ2-7, with D possibly being TRBD1 or TRBD2 (5 bases each). The CDR3 totals 14 residues. Trimming removed 8 bases at V and 4 bases at J, with 18 bases between. Germline V gene lookup returns CDR1 MNHEY and CDR2 SVGAGI. The CDR3 DNA reads as TGTGCCAGCGCCAAAAAGGGGAGTACGTACGAGCAGTACTTC. Its translation: CASAKKGSTYEQYF.

This clonotype turned up a few times. The J gene is TRBJ2-1, the V gene TRBV2; 10 bases are a match to TRBD1. The V gene end was trimmed by 7 bases and the J gene end by 3 bases; junction bases not matched to a gene: 18. The CDR3 totals 19 residues. Germline V gene data show CDR1 as SNHLY and CDR2 as FYNNEI. The CDR3 loop is CASNPVAGQGTENYNEQFF. In nucleotides, the CDR3 is TGTGCCAGCAATCCCGTTGCGGGACAGGGGACCGAGAACTACAATGAGCAGTTCTTC.